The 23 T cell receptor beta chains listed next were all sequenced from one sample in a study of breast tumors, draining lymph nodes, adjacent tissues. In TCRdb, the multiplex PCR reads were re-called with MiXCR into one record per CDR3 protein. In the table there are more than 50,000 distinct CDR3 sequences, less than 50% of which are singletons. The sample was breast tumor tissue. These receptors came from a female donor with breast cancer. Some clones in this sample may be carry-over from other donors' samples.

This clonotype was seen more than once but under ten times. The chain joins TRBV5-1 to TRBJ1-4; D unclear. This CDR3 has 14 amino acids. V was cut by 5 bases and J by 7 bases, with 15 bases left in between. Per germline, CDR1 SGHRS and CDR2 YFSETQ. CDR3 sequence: CASRPVGGSEKLFF. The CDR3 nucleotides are TGCGCCAGCAGACCCGTGGGTGGTTCTGAAAAACTGTTTTTT.

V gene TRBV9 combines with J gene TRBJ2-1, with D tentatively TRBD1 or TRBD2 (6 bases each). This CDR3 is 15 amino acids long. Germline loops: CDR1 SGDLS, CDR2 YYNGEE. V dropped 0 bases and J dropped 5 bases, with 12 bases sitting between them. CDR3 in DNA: TGTGCCAGCAGCGTAGCTGGGGGGCAAGACAATGAGCAGTTCTTC. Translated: CASSVAGGQDNEQFF. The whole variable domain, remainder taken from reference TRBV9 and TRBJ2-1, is DSGVTQTPKHLITATGQRVTLRCSPRSGDLSVYWYQQSLDQGLQFLIQYYNGEERAKGNILERFSAQQFPDLHSELNLSSLELGDSALYFCASSVAGGQDNEQFFGPGTRLTVL.

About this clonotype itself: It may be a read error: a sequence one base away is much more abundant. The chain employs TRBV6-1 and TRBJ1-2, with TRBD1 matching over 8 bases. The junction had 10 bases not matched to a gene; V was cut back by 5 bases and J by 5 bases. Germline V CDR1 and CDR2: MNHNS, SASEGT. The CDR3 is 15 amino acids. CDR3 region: CASSQDRDRLYGYTF. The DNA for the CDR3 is TGTGCCAGCAGTCAGGACCGGGACAGGCTATATGGCTACACCTTC.

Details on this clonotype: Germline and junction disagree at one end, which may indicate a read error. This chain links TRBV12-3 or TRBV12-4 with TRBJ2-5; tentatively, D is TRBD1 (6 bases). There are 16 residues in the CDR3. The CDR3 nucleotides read TGTGCCAGCAGTGTCAGCGGCCAGGGGACCAGAGAGAACCAGTACTTC. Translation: CASSVSGQGTRENQYF.

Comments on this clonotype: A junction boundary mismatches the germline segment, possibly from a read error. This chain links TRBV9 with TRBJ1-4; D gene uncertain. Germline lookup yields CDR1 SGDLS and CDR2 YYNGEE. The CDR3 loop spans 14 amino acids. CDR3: CASNVARMDEKLFF. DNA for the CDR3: TGTGCCAGCAACGTAGCTCGGATGGATGAGAAACTGTTTTTT.

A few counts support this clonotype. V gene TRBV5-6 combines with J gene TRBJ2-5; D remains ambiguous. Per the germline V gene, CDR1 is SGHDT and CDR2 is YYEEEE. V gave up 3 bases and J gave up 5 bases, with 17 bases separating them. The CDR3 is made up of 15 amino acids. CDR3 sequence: CASSSLRSSRETQYF. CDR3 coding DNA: TGTGCCAGCAGCTCACTTAGGTCGAGCCGGGAGACCCAGTACTTC.

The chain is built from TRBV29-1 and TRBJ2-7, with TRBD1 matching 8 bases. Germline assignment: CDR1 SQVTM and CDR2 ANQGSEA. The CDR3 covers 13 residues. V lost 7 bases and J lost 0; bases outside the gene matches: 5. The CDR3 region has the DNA TGCAGCGCTCGGGACAGGAGCTCCTACGAGCAGTACTTC. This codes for CSARDRSSYEQYF.

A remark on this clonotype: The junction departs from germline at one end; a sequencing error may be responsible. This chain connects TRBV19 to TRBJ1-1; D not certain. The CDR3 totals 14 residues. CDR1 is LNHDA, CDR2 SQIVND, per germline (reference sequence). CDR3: CASGIVNENTEAFF. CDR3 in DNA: TGTGCCAGTGGTATAGTTAACGAAAACACTGAAGCTTTCTTT.

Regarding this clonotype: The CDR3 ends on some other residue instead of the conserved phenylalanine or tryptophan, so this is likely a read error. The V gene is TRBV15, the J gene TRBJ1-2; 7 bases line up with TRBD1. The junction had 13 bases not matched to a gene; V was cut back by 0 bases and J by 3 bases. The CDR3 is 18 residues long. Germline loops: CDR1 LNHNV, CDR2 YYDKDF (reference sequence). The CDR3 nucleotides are TGTGCCACCAGCAGAGATTTTCCTTGGGACAGACCTTACTATGGCTACACCCTC. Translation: CATSRDFPWDRPYYGYTL.

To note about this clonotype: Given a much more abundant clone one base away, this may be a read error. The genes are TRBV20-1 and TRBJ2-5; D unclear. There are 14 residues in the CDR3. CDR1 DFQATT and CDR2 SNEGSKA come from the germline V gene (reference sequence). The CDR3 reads CGAIRMGAEATQYF. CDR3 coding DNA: TGCGGTGCTATTCGAATGGGCGCGGAAGCGACCCAGTACTTC.

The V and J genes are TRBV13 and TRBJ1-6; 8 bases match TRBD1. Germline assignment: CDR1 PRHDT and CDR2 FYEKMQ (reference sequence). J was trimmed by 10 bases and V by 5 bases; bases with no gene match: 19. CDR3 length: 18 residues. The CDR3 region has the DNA TGTGCCAGCAGCCAAAGGGATCGAGCAGGGGGCAGTGGATCACCCCTCCACTTT. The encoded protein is CASSQRDRAGGSGSPLHF.

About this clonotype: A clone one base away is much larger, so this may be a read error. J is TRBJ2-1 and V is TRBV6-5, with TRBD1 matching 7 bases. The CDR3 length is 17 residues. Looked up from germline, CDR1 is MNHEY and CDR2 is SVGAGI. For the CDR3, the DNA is TGTGCCTGCAGTTACTTAGGTTTACAGGGGAGAGTGCTTGAGCAGTTCTTC. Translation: CACSYLGLQGRVLEQFF.

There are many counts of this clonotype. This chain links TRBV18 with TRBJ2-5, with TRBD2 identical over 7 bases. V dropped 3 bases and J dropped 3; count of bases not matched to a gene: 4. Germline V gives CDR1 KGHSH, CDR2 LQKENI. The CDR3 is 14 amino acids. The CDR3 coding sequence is TGTGCCAGCTCACCTGGACTAGTCAAAGAGACCCAGTACTTC. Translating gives CASSPGLVKETQYF.

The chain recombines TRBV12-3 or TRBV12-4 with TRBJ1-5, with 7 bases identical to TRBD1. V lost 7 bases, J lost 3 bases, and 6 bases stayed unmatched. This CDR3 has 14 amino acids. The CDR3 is CASILTGVNQPQHF. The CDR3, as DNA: TGTGCCAGCATCCTAACAGGGGTCAATCAGCCCCAGCATTTT.

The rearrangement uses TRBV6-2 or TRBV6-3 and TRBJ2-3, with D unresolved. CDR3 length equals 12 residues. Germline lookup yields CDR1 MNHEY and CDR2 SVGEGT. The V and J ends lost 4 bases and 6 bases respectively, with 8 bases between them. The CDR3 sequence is CASSSLSDTQYF. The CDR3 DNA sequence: TGTGCCAGCAGTTCCCTCTCGGATACGCAGTATTTT.

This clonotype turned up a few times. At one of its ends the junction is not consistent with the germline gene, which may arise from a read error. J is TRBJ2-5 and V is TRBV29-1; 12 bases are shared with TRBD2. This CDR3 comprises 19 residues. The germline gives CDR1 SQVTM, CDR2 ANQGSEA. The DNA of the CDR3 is TGCAGCGTTGAAGATTTTGGGACTAGCGGGTCTACAATCCAAGAGACCCAGCACTTC. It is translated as CSVEDFGTSGSTIQETQHF.

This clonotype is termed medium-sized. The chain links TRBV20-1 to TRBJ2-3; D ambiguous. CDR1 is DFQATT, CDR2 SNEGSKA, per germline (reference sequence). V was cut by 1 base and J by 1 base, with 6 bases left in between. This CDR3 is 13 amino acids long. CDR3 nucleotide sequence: TGCAGTGCTAGAGTAGGCGGCACAGATACGCAGTATTTT. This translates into CSARVGGTDTQYF.

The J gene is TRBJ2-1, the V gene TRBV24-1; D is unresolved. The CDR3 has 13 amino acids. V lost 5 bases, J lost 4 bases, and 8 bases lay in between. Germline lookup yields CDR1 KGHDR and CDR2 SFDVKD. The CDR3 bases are TGTGCCACCAGTGGCTTAGGGTACAATGAGCAGTTCTTC. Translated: CATSGLGYNEQFF.

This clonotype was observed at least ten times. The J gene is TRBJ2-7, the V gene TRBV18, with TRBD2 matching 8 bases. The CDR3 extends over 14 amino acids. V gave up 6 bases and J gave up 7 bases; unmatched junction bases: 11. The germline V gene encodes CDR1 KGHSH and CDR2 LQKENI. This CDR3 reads CASSPGRDYGEQYF. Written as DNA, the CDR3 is TGTGCCAGCTCCCCCGGGAGGGACTACGGGGAGCAGTACTTC.

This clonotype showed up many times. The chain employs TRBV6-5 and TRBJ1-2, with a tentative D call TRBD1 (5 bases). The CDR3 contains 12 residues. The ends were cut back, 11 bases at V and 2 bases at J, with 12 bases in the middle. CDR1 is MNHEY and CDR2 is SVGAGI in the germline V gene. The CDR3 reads CAAGGGNYGYTF. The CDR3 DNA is TGTGCCGCGGGGGGAGGGAACTATGGCTACACCTTC.

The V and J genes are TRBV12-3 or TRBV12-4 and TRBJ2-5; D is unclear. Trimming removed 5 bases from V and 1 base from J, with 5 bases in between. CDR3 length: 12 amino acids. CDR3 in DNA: TGTGCCAGCAGTCTCAGCCAAGAGACCCAGTACTTC. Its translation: CASSLSQETQYF.

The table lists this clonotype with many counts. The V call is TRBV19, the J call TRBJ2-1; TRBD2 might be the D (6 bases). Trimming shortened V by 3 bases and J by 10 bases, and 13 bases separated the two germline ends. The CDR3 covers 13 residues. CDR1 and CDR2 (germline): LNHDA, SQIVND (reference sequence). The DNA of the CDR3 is TGTGCCAGTAGTATCGCGGGACCAGCGGAGCAGTTCTTC. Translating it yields CASSIAGPAEQFF.

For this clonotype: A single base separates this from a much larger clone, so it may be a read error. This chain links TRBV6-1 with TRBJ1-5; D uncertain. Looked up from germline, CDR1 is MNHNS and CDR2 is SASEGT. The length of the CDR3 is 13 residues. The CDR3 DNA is TGTGTCAGCAGTGAAGTAATCGGGCAGCCCCAGCATTTT. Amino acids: CVSSEVIGQPQHF.